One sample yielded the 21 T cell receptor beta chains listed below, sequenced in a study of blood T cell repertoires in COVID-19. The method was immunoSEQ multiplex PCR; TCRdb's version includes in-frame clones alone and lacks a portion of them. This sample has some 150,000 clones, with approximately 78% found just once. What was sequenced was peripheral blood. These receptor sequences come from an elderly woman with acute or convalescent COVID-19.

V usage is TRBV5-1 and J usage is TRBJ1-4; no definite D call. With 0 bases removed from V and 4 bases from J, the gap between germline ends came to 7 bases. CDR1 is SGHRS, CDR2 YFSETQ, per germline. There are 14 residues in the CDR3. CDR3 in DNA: TGCGCCAGCAGCTTGGGGCAGATTAATGAAAAACTGTTTTTT. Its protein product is CASSLGQINEKLFF. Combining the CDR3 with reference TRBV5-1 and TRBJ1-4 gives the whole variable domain KAGVTQTPRYLIKTRGQQVTLSCSPISGHRSVSWYQQTPGQGLQFLFEYFSETQRNKGNFPGRFSGRQFSNSRSEMNVSTLELGDSALYLCASSLGQINEKLFFGSGTQLSVL.

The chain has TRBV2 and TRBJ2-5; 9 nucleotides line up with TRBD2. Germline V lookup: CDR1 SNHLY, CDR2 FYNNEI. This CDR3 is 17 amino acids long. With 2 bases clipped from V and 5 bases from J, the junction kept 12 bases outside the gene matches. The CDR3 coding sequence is TGTGCCAGCAGTGAATTCGCTAGCGGGGTAGATCGGGAGACCCAGTACTTC. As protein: CASSEFASGVDRETQYF.

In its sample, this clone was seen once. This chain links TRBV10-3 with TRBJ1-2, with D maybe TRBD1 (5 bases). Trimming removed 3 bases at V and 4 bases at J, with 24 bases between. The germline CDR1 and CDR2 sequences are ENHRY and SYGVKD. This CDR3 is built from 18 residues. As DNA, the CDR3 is TGTGCCATCAGTGACTATAGTGAGACAGTCGGGCCCGCCTATGGCTACACCTTC. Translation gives CAISDYSETVGPAYGYTF.

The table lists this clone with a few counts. CDR3 loop: CASSEIPGENSYEQYF. CDR3 nucleotides: TGTGCCAGCAGTGAAATTCCGGGAGAGAATTCCTACGAGCAGTACTTC. V and J are TRBV2 and TRBJ2-7; D possibly corresponds to TRBD2 (6 bases). V was clipped by 2 bases and J by 1 base, with 15 bases between them. This CDR3 contains 16 residues. Germline values: CDR1 SNHLY, CDR2 FYNNEI. The variable domain in full, completed from reference TRBV2 and TRBJ2-7, reads EPEVTQTPSHQVTQMGQEVILRCVPISNHLYFYWYRQILGQKVEFLVSFYNNEISEKSEIFDDQFSVERPDGSNFTLKIRSTKLEDSAMYFCASSEIPGENSYEQYFGPGTRLTVT.

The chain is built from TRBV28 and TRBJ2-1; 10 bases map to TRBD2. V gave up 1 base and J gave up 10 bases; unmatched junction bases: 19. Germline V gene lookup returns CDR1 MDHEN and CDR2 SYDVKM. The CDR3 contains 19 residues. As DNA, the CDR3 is TGTGCCAGCAGTTTATTCAGACAGGACTTAGCGGGAGGTTTGGACGAGCAGTTCTTC. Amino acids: CASSLFRQDLAGGLDEQFF.

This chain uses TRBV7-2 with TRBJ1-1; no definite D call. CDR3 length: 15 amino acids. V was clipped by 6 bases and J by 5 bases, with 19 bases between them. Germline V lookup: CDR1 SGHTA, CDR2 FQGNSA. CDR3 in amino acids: CASRINQAAGTEAFF. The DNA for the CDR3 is TGTGCCAGCAGAATTAACCAGGCGGCGGGGACTGAAGCTTTCTTT.

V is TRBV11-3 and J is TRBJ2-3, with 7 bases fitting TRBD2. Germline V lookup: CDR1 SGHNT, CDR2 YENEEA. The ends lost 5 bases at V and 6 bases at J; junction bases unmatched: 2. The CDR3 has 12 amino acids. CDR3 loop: CASSPGGDTQYF. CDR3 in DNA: TGTGCCAGCAGCCCCGGGGGGGATACGCAGTATTTT. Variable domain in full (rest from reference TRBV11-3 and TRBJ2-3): EAGVVQSPRYKIIEKKQPVAFWCNPISGHNTLYWYLQNLGQGPELLIRYENEEAVDDSQLPKDRFSAERLKGVDSTLKIQPAELGDSAVYLCASSPGGDTQYFGPGTRLTVL.

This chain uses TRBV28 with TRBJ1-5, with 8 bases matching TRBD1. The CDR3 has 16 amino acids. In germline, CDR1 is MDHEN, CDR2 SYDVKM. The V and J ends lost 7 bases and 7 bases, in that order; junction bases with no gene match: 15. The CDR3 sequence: CASNPYQGAKGQPQHF. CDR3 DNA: TGTGCCAGCAACCCATACCAGGGGGCCAAAGGACAGCCCCAGCATTTT.

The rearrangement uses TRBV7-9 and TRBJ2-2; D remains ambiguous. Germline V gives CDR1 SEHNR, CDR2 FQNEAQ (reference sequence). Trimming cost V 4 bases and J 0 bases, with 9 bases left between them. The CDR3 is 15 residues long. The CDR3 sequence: CASSSIRANTGELFF. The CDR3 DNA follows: TGTGCCAGCAGCTCGATAAGAGCGAACACCGGGGAGCTGTTTTTT.

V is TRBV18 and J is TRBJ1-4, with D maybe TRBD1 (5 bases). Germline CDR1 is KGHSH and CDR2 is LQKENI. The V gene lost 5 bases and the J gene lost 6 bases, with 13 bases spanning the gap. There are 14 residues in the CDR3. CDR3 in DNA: TGTGCCAGCTCATCTCGGGGGAGCTATGAAAAACTGTTTTTT. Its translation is CASSSRGSYEKLFF.

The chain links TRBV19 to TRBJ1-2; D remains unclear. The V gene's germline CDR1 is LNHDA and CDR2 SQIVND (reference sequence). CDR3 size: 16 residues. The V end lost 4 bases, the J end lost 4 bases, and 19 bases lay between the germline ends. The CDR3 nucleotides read TGTGCCAGTAGTACAACGTCGTCCGGAGCCCCCTATGGCTACACCTTC. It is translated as CASSTTSSGAPYGYTF.

CDR3 in amino acids: CASRKTRGTDTGELFF. The CDR3 DNA is TGTGCCAGCAGAAAGACCCGGGGTACCGACACCGGGGAGCTGTTTTTT. The V gene is TRBV2, the J gene TRBJ2-2; a weak D match, TRBD2 (5 bases). The ends were cut back, 6 bases at V and 3 bases at J, with 17 bases in the middle. The CDR3 spans 16 residues. Germline CDR1 SNHLY, CDR2 FYNNEI.

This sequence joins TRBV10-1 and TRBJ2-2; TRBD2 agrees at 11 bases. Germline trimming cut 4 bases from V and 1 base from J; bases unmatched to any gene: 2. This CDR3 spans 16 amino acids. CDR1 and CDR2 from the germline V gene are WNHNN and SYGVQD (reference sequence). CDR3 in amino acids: CASSAGTSGNTGELFF. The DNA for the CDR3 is TGCGCCAGCAGTGCAGGGACTAGCGGGAACACCGGGGAGCTGTTTTTT.

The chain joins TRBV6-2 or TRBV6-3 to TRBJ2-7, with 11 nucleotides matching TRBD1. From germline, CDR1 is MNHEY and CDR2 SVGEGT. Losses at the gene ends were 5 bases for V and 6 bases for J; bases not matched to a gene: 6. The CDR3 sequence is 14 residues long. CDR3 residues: CASSRSGTGGEQYF. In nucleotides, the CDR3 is TGTGCCAGCAGTCGTTCCGGGACAGGGGGCGAGCAGTACTTC.

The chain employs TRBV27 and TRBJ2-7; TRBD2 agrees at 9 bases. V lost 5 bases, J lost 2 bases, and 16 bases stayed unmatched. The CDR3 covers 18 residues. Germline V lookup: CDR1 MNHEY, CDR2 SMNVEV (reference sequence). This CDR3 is CASSLYPPLAGYTYEQYF. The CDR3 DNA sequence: TGTGCCAGCAGTCTTTATCCCCCGCTAGCGGGATACACCTACGAGCAGTACTTC.

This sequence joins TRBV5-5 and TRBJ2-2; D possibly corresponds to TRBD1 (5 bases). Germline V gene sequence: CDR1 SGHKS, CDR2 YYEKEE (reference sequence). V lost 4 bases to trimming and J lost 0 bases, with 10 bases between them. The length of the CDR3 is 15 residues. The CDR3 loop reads CASSRGQPNTGELFF. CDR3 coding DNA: TGTGCCAGCAGCCGAGGACAACCGAACACCGGGGAGCTGTTTTTT.

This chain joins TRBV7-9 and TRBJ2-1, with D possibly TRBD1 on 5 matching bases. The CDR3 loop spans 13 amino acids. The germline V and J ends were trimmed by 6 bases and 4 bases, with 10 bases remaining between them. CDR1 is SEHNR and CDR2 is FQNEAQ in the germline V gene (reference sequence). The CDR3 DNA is TGTGCCAGCAGTGGGCGACAGTACAATGAGCAGTTCTTC. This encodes CASSGRQYNEQFF.

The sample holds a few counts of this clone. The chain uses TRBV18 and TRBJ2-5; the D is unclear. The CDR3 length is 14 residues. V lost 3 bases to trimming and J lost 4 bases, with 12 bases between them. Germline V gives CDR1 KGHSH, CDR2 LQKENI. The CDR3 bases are TGTGCCAGCTCACCTACACAGCTTCTAGAGACCCAGTACTTC. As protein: CASSPTQLLETQYF.

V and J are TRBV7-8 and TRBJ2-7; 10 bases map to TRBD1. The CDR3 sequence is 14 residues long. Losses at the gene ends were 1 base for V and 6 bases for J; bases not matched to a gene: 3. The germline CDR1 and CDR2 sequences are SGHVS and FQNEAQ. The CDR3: CASSLVRQGAEQYF. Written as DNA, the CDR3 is TGTGCCAGCAGCTTAGTGAGACAGGGGGCCGAGCAGTACTTC. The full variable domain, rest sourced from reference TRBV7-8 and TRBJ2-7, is GAGVSQSPRYKVAKRGQDVALRCDPISGHVSLFWYQQALGQGPEFLTYFQNEAQLDKSGLPSDRFFAERPEGSVSTLKIQRTQQEDSAVYLCASSLVRQGAEQYFGPGTRLTVT.

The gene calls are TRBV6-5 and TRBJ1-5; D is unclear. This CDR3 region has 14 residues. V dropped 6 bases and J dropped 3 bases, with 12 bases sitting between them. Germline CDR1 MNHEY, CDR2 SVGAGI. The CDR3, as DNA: TGTGCCAGCAGCCGGACTCTTGACAATCAGCCCCAGCATTTT. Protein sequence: CASSRTLDNQPQHF.

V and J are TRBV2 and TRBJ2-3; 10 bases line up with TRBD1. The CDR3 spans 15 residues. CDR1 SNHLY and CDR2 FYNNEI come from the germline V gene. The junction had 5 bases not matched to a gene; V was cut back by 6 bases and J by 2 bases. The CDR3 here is CASSRDRGYTDTQYF. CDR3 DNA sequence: TGTGCCAGCAGCCGGGACAGGGGATACACAGATACGCAGTATTTT.